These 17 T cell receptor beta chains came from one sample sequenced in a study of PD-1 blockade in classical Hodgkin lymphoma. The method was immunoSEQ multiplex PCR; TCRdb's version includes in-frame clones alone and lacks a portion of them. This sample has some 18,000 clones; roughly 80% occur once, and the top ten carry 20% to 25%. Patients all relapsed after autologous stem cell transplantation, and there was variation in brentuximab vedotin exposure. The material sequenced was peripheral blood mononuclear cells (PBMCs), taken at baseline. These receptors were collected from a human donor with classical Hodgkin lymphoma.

CDR3 in DNA: TGTGCCAGTAGTCCTTGGCCCGGGGGCGATGAGCAGTTCTTC. It encodes CASSPWPGGDEQFF. The chain uses TRBV19 and TRBJ2-1; perhaps D is TRBD1 or TRBD2 (6 bases each). Per the germline V gene, CDR1 is LNHDA and CDR2 is SQIVND (reference sequence). The CDR3 is made up of 14 amino acids. V gave up 5 bases and J gave up 8 bases, with 16 bases separating them.

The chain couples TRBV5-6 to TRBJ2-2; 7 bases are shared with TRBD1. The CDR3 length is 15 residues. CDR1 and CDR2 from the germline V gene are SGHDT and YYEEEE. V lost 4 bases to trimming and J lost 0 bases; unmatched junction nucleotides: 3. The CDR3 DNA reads TGTGCCAGCAGCACAGGGACAGCGAACACCGGGGAGCTGTTTTTT. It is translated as CASSTGTANTGELFF.

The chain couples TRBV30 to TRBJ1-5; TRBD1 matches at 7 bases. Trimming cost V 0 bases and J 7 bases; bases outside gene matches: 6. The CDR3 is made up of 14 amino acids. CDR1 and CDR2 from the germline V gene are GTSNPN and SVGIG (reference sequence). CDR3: CAWSVRDRVQPQHF. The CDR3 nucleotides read TGTGCCTGGAGTGTACGAGACAGGGTCCAGCCCCAGCATTTT.

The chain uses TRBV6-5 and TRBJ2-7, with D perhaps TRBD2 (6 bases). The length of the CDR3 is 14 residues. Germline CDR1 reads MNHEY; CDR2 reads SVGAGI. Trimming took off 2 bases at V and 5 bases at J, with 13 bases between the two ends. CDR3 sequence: CASSYHGGSHEQYF. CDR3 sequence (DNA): TGTGCCAGCAGTTACCACGGGGGATCCCACGAGCAGTACTTC.

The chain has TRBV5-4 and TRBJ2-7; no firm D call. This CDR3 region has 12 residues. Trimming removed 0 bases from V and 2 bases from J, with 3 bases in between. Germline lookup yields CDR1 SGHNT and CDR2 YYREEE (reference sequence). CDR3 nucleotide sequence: TGTGCCAGCAGCTTGGGCGCCTACGAGCAGTACTTC. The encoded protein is CASSLGAYEQYF.

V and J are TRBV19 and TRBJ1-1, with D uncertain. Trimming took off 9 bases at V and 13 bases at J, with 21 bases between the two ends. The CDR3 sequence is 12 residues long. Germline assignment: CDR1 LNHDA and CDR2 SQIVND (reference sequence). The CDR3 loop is CARTSFRAAGFF. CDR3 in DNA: TGTGCCAGAACGTCCTTCCGGGCGGCTGGTTTCTTT.

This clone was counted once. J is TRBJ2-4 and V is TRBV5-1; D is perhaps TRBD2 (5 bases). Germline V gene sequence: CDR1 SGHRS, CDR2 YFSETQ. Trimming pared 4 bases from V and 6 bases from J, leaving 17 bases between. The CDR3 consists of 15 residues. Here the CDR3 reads CASSPLAPAGNIQYF. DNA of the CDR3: TGCGCCAGCAGCCCTTTAGCGCCCGCGGGAAACATTCAGTACTTC.

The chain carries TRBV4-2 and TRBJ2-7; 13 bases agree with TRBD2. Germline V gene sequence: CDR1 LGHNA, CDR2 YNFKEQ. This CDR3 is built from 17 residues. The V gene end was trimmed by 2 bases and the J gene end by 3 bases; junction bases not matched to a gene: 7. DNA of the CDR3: TGTGCCAGCAGCCAACGGACTAGCGGGGGAGGTGGCTACGAGCAGTACTTC. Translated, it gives CASSQRTSGGGGYEQYF.

The CDR3 reads CASSLRASPPAQYF. The DNA for the CDR3 is TGCGCCAGCAGTCTCAGGGCCTCACCGCCTGCGCAGTATTTT. The rearrangement links TRBV10-2 to TRBJ2-3, with D perhaps matching TRBD1 (5 bases). V was trimmed by 5 bases and J by 10 bases, leaving 19 bases between them. This CDR3 is built from 14 residues. Germline V gives CDR1 WSHSY, CDR2 SAAADI.

This CDR3 is CASSAGLAENIQYF. The CDR3 region has the DNA TGCGCCAGCAGTGCAGGACTAGCAGAAAACATTCAGTACTTC. The V call is TRBV10-1, the J call TRBJ2-4; the match to TRBD2 covers 8 bases. With V trimmed by 4 bases and J by 5 bases, 4 bases remained unmatched. Per the germline V gene, CDR1 is WNHNN and CDR2 is SYGVQD (reference sequence). This CDR3 has 14 amino acids.

CDR3 protein: CASSQDSPRETQYF. The CDR3 nucleotides read TGCGCCAGCAGCCAAGATAGCCCTCGAGAGACCCAGTACTTC. The chain is built from TRBV4-1 and TRBJ2-5; no reliable D call. V lost 0 bases to trimming and J lost 4 bases, with 9 bases between them. Looked up from germline, CDR1 is MGHRA and CDR2 is YSYEKL. CDR3 length equals 14 residues.

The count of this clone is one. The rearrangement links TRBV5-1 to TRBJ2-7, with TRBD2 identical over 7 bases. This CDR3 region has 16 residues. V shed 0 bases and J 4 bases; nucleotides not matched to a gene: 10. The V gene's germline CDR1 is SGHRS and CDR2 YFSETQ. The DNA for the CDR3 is TGCGCCAGCAGCTTGGGTCTCGGGGGGAGGGGATACGAGCAGTACTTC. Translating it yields CASSLGLGGRGYEQYF.

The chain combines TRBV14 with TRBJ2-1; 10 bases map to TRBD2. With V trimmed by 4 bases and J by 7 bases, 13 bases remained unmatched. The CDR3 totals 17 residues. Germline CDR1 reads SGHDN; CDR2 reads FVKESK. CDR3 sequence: CASSRGSLAGKVNEQFF. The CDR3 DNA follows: TGTGCCAGCAGCCGCGGTTCACTAGCGGGGAAGGTTAATGAGCAGTTCTTC.

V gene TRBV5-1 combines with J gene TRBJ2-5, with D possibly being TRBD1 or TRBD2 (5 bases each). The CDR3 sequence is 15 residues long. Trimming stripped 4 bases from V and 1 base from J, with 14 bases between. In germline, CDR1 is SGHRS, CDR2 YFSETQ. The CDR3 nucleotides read TGCGCCAGCAGCGCGGCCGGGACCAGCCAAGAGACCCAGTACTTC. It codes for CASSAAGTSQETQYF.

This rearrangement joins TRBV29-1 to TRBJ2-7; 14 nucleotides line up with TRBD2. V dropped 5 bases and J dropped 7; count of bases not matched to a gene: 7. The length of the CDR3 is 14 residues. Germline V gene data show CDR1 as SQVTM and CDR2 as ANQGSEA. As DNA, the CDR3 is TGCAGCGTTCAGGGACTAGCGGGGGTTGGAGAGCAGTACTTC. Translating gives CSVQGLAGVGEQYF.

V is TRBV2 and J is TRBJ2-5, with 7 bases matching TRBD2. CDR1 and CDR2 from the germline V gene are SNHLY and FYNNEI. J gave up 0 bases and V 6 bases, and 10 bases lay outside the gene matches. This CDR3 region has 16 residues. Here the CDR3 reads CASSIRITSDQETQYF. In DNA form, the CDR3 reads TGTGCCAGCAGCATTAGAATAACTAGCGACCAAGAGACCCAGTACTTC.

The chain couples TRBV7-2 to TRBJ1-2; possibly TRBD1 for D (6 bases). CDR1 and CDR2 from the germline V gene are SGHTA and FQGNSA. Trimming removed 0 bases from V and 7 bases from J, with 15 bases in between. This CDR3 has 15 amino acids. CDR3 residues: CASSLARQAPGGYTF. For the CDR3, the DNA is TGTGCCAGCAGCTTAGCGCGACAGGCGCCTGGTGGCTACACCTTC.